This T cell receptor (beta chain) is drawn from a study of patients and donors after allogeneic stem cell transplantation. TCRdb redid the calling of the RT-PCR reads with MiXCR, one entry per CDR3 protein. The data show roughly 940,000 distinct CDR3 sequences, about a sixth seen once. V lost 5 bases and J 2 bases, leaving 15 bases between the germline ends. CDR1 is SGHAT, CDR2 FQNNGV, per germline. The CDR3 extends over 15 amino acids. This chain uses TRBV11-2 with TRBJ1-2, with D maybe TRBD1 (5 bases). This sequence originates from a human donor who was either an allogeneic HSCT recipient or a stem cell or donor lymphocyte infusion donor (not recorded which). It is not recorded whose cells these are; they may come from a transplant donor. Source material: blood, either unsorted or a sorted T cell fraction (not recorded which). The CDR3 loop is CASSLSGRTNYGYTF. The CDR3 bases are TGTGCCAGCAGCCTATCGGGACGGACCAACTATGGCTACACCTTC. Variable domain in full (rest from reference TRBV11-2 and TRBJ1-2): EAGVAQSPRYKIIEKRQSVAFWCNPISGHATLYWYQQILGQGPKLLIQFQNNGVVDDSQLPKDRFSAERLKGVDSTLKIQPAKLEDSAVYLCASSLSGRTNYGYTFGSGTRLTVV.